Sequencing of this T cell receptor (beta chain) was carried out in a study of cytomegalovirus exposure and HLA in healthy donors. Notes on the study in general: Beyond CMV serostatus, there was no information to go on about immune exposure. It was reported in a later analysis that an Asian-associated ancestry cluster showed fewer N-insertions than the approximately 700-donor mean.

Details on this clone: Its antigen is unknown.

The PCR used 60 Vbeta and 13 Jbeta primers. Measured with immunoSEQ multiplex PCR; TCRdb has only the in-frame clones, and not every one. The specimen's table records roughly 71,000 clones. Per the germline V gene, CDR1 is SGHVS and CDR2 is FQNEAQ. The CDR3 totals 15 residues. The J segment lost 4 bases and the V segment lost 3 bases, leaving 6 bases of the junction unmatched. The sequence was obtained from a woman in her forties in good health and CMV-seropositive. The V and J genes are TRBV7-8 and TRBJ2-4; 7 bases match TRBD2. Input material: PBMCs. DNA of the CDR3: TGTGCCAGCAGCTTGACGAGCGGGGTTAAAAACATTCAGTACTTC. Protein product: CASSLTSGVKNIQYF.